The rows below give T cell receptor beta chains drawn from one sample of a study of cytomegalovirus exposure and HLA in healthy donors. TCRdb keeps only in-frame clones here, not all; method: immunoSEQ multiplex PCR. The sample has under 70,000 clones. The sequencing input was PBMCs. These receptors were taken from a female donor in good health and CMV-seropositive. CDR3s include the opening cysteine and the closing phenylalanine or tryptophan. The order of the fields is V gene, J gene, D gene, CDR3 DNA, CDR3 protein. D genes are given only for firm matches.

v_call: TRBV10-3; j_call: TRBJ1-4; d_call: TRBD1; cdr3_nt: TGTGCCATCAGTGATTCCACGGGACAGGCAAATGAAAAACTGTTTTTT; cdr3_aa: CAISDSTGQANEKLFF
v_call: TRBV18; j_call: TRBJ2-1; d_call: NA; cdr3_nt: TGTGCCAGCTTGCTGGCACAGGAGCATCCCGAGCAGTTCTTC; cdr3_aa: CASLLAQEHPEQFF
v_call: TRBV5-1; j_call: TRBJ2-7; d_call: TRBD1; cdr3_nt: TGCGCCAGCCACTCGACGGACAGGGGGCCCAACGAGCAGTACTTC; cdr3_aa: CASHSTDRGPNEQYF
v_call: TRBV7-2; j_call: TRBJ2-5; d_call: NA; cdr3_nt: TGTGCCAGCAGCTTCAGAGGGGGCCAAGAGACCCAGTACTTC; cdr3_aa: CASSFRGGQETQYF
v_call: TRBV9; j_call: TRBJ1-2; d_call: TRBD1; cdr3_nt: TGTGCCAGCAGTGCCGACAGGGTAGGTGATGGCTACACCTTC; cdr3_aa: CASSADRVGDGYTF
v_call: TRBV4-1; j_call: TRBJ1-1; d_call: NA; cdr3_nt: TGCGCCAGCAGCCCGGGGGAGAACACTGAAGCTTTCTTT; cdr3_aa: CASSPGENTEAFF
v_call: TRBV30; j_call: TRBJ1-1; d_call: NA; cdr3_nt: TGTGCCTGGAGTGTCCAGGAGGGGACTGAAGCTTTCTTT; cdr3_aa: CAWSVQEGTEAFF
v_call: TRBV29-1; j_call: TRBJ2-1; d_call: TRBD1; cdr3_nt: TGCAGCGTTGAAGGACGGACAGGGGTTTACAATGAGCAGTTCTTC; cdr3_aa: CSVEGRTGVYNEQFF
v_call: TRBV29-1; j_call: TRBJ1-1; d_call: NA; cdr3_nt: TGCAGCGTTCGACAGGACTTAGCTTTCTTT; cdr3_aa: CSVRQDLAFF
v_call: TRBV2; j_call: TRBJ2-7; d_call: TRBD1; cdr3_nt: TGTGCCAGCAGACAAGGAGGCAGGGGGATGGAAGAGCAGTACTTC; cdr3_aa: CASRQGGRGMEEQYF
v_call: TRBV7-2; j_call: TRBJ1-1; d_call: NA; cdr3_nt: TGTGCCAGCAGCTTAGTCGAGGGGGTGGACACTGAAGCTTTCTTT; cdr3_aa: CASSLVEGVDTEAFF
v_call: TRBV19; j_call: TRBJ2-7; d_call: TRBD2; cdr3_nt: TGTGCCAGTAGTGGGACTAGCGGGAGTTTTAGCGCCTACGAGCAGTACTTC; cdr3_aa: CASSGTSGSFSAYEQYF
v_call: TRBV6-1; j_call: TRBJ1-4; d_call: TRBD1; cdr3_nt: TGTGCCAGCACGACCGGGCAGGGGGCGGTTGAAAAACTGTTTTTT; cdr3_aa: CASTTGQGAVEKLFF
v_call: TRBV6-5; j_call: TRBJ1-1; d_call: NA; cdr3_nt: TGTGCCAGCAGTGCCACCGGGACAAGGGCTGAAGCTTTCTTT; cdr3_aa: CASSATGTRAEAFF
v_call: TRBV7-9; j_call: TRBJ2-7; d_call: NA; cdr3_nt: TGTGCCAGCAGCCTAGATAGCGCCTACGAGCAGTACTTC; cdr3_aa: CASSLDSAYEQYF
v_call: TRBV7-9; j_call: TRBJ1-2; d_call: NA; cdr3_nt: TGTGCCAGCAGCTTAGCAGGGGCCAGTGGCTACACCTTC; cdr3_aa: CASSLAGASGYTF
v_call: TRBV6-1; j_call: TRBJ1-2; d_call: TRBD1; cdr3_nt: TGTGCCAGCAGTGAGGAGGACAGGGTTTTTGGCTATGGCTACACCTTC; cdr3_aa: CASSEEDRVFGYGYTF